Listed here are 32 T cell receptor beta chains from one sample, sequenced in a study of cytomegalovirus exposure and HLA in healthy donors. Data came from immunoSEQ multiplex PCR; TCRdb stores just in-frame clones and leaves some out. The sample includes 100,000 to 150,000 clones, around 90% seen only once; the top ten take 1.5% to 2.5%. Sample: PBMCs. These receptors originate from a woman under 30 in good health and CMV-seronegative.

CDR3 bases: TGTGCCAGCAGCCCTAGCACAGATACGCAGTATTTT. This encodes CASSPSTDTQYF. The chain joins TRBV13 to TRBJ2-3; D gene ambiguous. Deletions cut 5 bases from V and 0 bases from J, with 3 bases between. This CDR3 spans 12 amino acids. The V gene's germline CDR1 is PRHDT and CDR2 FYEKMQ (reference sequence).

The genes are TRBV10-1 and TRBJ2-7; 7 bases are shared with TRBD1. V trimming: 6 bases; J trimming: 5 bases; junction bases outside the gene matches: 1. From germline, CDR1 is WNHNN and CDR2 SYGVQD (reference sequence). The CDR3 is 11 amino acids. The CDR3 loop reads CASSDRDEQYF. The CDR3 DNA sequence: TGCGCCAGCAGCGACAGGGACGAGCAGTACTTC.

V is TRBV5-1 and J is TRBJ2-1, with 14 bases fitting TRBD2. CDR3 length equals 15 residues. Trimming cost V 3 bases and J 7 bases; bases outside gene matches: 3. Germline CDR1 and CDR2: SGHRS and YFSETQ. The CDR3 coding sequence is TGCGCCAGCAGCTCCCGACTAGCGGGAGGGAATGAGCAGTTCTTC. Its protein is CASSSRLAGGNEQFF.

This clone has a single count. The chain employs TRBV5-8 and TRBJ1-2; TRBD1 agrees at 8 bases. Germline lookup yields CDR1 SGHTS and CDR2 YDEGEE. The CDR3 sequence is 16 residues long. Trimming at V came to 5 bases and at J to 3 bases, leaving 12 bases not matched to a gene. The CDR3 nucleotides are TGTGCCAGCAGACCCGCTACCAGGGGGCCATACTATGGCTACACCTTC. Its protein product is CASRPATRGPYYGYTF.

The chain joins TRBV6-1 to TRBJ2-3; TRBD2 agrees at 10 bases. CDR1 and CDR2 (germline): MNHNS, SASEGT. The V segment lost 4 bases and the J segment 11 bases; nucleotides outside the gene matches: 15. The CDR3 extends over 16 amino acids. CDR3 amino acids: CASSVGSYSSGRGQYF. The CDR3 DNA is TGTGCCAGCAGTGTCGGTTCCTATTCTAGCGGGAGAGGGCAGTATTTT.

CDR3 in amino acids: CASSLRPGASYEQYF. As DNA, the CDR3 is TGTGCCAGCAGCTTAAGGCCAGGGGCTTCCTACGAGCAGTACTTC. The chain couples TRBV11-3 to TRBJ2-7; D may be TRBD1 (6 bases). Germline CDR1 reads SGHNT; CDR2 reads YENEEA. CDR3 length: 15 amino acids. V dropped 2 bases and J dropped 1 base, with 12 bases sitting between them.

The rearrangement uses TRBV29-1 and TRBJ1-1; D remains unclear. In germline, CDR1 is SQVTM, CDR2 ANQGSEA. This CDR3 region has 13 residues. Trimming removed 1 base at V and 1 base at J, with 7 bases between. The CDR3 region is CSVEVQRNTEAFF. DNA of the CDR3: TGCAGCGTTGAAGTCCAGCGGAACACTGAAGCTTTCTTT. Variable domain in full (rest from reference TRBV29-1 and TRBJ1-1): SAVISQKPSRDICQRGTSLTIQCQVDSQVTMMFWYRQQPGQSLTLIATANQGSEATYESGFVIDKFPISRPNLTFSTLTVSNMSPEDSSIYLCSVEVQRNTEAFFGQGTRLTVV.

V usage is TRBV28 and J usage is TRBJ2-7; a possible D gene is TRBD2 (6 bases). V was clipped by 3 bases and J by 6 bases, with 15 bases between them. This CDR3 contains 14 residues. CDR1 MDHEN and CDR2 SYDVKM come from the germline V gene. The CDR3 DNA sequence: TGTGCCAGCAGTTTGGGACTCGCCGTCCGCGAGCAGTACTTC. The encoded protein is CASSLGLAVREQYF.

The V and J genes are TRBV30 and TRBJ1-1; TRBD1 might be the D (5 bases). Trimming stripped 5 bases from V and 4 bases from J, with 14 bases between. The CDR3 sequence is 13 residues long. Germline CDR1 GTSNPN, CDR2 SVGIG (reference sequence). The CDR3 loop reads CAWVDTVVTEAFF. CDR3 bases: TGTGCCTGGGTGGACACGGTGGTCACTGAAGCTTTCTTT. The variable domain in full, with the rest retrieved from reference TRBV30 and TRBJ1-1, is SQTIHQWPATLVQPVGSPLSLECTVEGTSNPNLYWYRQAAGRGLQLLFYSVGIGQISSEVPQNLSASRPQDRQFILSSKKLLLSDSGFYLCAWVDTVVTEAFFGQGTRLTVV.

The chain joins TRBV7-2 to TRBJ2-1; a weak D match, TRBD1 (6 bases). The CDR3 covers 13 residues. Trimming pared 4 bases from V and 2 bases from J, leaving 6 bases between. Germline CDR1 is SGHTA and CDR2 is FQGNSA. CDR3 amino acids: CASSSGAYNEQFF. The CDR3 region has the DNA TGTGCCAGCAGCTCAGGGGCCTACAATGAGCAGTTCTTC.

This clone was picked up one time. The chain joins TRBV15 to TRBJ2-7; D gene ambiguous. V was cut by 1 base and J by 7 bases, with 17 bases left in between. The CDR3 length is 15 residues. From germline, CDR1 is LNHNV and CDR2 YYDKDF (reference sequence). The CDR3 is CATSRGNLKQWEQYF. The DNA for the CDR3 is TGTGCCACCAGCAGAGGGAACCTCAAACAGTGGGAGCAGTACTTC.

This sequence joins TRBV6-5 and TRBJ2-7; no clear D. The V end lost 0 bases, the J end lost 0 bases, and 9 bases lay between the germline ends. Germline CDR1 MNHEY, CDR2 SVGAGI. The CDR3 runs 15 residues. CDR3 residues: CASSYSIASSYEQYF. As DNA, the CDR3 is TGTGCCAGCAGTTACTCGATTGCTAGCTCCTACGAGCAGTACTTC.

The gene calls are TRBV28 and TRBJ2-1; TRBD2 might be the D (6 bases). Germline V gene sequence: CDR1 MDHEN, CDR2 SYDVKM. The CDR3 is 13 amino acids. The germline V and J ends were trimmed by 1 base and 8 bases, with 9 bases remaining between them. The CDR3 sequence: CASSLSLAYEQFF. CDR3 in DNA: TGTGCCAGCAGTTTATCACTAGCCTATGAGCAGTTCTTC.

The CDR3, as DNA: TGTGCCAGCAGCTTCCACAGTGGCCTCGGGATAGGCTACACCTTC. Translated: CASSFHSGLGIGYTF. The chain uses TRBV5-4 and TRBJ1-2; no definite D call. Trimming removed 2 bases from V and 8 bases from J, with 19 bases in between. The CDR3 loop spans 15 amino acids. Germline V gives CDR1 SGHNT, CDR2 YYREEE (reference sequence).

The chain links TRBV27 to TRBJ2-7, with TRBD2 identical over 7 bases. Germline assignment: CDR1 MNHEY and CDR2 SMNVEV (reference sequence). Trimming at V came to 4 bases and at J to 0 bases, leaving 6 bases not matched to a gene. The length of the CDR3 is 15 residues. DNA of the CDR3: TGTGCCAGCAGTTCCCGGCCGGGAGGCTCCTACGAGCAGTACTTC. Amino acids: CASSSRPGGSYEQYF.

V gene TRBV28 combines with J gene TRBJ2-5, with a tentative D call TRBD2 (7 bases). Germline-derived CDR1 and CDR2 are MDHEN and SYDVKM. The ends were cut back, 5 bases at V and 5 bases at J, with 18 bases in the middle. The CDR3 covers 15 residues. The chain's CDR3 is CASSLLGGGRETQYF. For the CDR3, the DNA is TGTGCCAGCAGTCTCCTGGGGGGGGGCAGGGAGACCCAGTACTTC.

CDR3 sequence: CASSRLAGSYEQYF. The CDR3 DNA reads TGTGCCAGCAGCCGACTAGCGGGGTCCTACGAGCAGTACTTC. J is TRBJ2-7 and V is TRBV13; 11 bases fit TRBD2. The ends lost 5 bases at V and 1 base at J; junction bases unmatched: 1. Germline CDR1 reads PRHDT; CDR2 reads FYEKMQ (reference sequence). This CDR3 is 14 amino acids long.

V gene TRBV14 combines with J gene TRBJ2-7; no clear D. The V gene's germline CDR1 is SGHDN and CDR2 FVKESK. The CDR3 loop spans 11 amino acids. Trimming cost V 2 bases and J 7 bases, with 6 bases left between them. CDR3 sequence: CASSQPPEQYF. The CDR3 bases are TGTGCCAGCAGCCAACCCCCGGAGCAGTACTTC.

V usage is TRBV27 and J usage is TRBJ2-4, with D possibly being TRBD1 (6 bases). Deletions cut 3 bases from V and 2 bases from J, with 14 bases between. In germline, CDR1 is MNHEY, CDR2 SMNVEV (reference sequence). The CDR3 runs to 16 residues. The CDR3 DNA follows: TGTGCCAGCAGTTTTACAGGGAGTATCTCCAAAAACATTCAGTACTTC. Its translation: CASSFTGSISKNIQYF.

CDR3 amino acids: CATALIRMGGRTGANVLTF. In DNA form, the CDR3 reads TGTGCCACCGCCTTAATCCGAATGGGGGGGCGAACCGGGGCCAACGTCCTGACTTTC. This chain joins TRBV27 and TRBJ2-6, with D perhaps TRBD2 (7 bases). Germline V gives CDR1 MNHEY, CDR2 SMNVEV (reference sequence). Deletions cut 10 bases from V and 4 bases from J, with 29 bases between. This CDR3 region has 19 residues.

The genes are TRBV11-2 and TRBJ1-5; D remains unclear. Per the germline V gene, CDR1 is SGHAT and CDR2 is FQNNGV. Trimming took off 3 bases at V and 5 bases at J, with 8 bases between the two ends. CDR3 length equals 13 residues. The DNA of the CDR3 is TGTGCCAGCAGCTTCTCCCGAGATCAGCCCCAGCATTTT. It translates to CASSFSRDQPQHF.

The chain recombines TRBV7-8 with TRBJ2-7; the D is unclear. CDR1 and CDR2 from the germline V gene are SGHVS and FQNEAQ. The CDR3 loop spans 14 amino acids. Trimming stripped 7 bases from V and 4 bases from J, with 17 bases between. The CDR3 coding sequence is TGTGCCAGCACCGCTAATCAAAATGCTTACGAGCAGTACTTC. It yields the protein CASTANQNAYEQYF.

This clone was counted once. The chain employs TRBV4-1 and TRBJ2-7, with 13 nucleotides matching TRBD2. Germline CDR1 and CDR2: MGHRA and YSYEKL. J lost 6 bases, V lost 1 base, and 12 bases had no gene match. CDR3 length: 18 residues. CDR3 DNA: TGCGCCAGCAGCCAAGGTTGGACTAGCGGGAGTCATGTGTTCGAGCAGTACTTC. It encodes CASSQGWTSGSHVFEQYF.

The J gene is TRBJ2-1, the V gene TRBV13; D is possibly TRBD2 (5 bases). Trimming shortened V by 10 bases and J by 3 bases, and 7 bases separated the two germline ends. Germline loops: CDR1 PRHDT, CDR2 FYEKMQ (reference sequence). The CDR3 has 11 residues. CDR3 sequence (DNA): TGTGCCACCGGGGACTACAATGAGCAGTTCTTC. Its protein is CATGDYNEQFF.

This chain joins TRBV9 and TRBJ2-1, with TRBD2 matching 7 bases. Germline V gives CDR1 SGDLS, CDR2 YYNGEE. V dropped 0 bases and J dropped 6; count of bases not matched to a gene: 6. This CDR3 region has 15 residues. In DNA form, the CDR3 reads TGTGCCAGCAGCGTAGACGGGAGGATGAGCAATGAGCAGTTCTTC. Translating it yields CASSVDGRMSNEQFF.

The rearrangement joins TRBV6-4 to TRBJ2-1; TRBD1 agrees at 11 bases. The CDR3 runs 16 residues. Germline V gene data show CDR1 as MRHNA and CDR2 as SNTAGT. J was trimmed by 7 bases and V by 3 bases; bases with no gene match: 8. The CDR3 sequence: CASSESGQGAFNEQFF. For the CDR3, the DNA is TGTGCCAGCAGTGAATCAGGACAGGGGGCTTTTAATGAGCAGTTCTTC.

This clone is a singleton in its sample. CDR3 DNA: TGTGCCAGCAGCTTAATATCTAGCGGGAGGGATGAGCAGTTCTTC. As protein: CASSLISSGRDEQFF. The V and J genes are TRBV11-3 and TRBJ2-1; 12 positions agree with TRBD2. Germline V gene lookup returns CDR1 SGHNT and CDR2 YENEEA. This CDR3 has 15 residues. J lost 8 bases, V lost 2 bases, and 4 bases had no gene match. Using reference TRBV11-3 and TRBJ2-1 for the parts outside the CDR3, the full variable domain is EAGVVQSPRYKIIEKKQPVAFWCNPISGHNTLYWYLQNLGQGPELLIRYENEEAVDDSQLPKDRFSAERLKGVDSTLKIQPAELGDSAVYLCASSLISSGRDEQFFGPGTRLTVL.

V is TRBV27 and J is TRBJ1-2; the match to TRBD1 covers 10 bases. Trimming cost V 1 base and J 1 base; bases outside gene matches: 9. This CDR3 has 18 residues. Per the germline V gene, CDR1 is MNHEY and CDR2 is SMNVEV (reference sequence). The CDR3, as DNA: TGTGCCAGCAGTTTATTGCGGGACAGGGGTACCCTTAACTATGGCTACACCTTC. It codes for CASSLLRDRGTLNYGYTF.

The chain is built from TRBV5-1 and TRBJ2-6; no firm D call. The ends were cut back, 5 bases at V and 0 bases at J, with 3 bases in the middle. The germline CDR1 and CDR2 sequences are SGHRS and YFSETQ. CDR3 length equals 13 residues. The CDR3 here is CASSLSGANVLTF. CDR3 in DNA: TGCGCCAGCAGTCTCTCTGGGGCCAACGTCCTGACTTTC.

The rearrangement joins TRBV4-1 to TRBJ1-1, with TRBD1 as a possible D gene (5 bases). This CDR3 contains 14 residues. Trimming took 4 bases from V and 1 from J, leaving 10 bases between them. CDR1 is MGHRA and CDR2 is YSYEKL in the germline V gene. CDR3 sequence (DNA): TGCGCCAGCAGCCTTCGGGGGGAGAACACTGAAGCTTTCTTT. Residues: CASSLRGENTEAFF.

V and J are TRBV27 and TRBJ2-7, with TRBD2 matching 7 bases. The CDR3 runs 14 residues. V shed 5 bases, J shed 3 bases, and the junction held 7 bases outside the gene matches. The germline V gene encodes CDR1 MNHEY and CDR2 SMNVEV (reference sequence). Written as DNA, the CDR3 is TGTGCCAGCAGTCCCGGACTAGTGAACTACGAGCAGTACTTC. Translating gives CASSPGLVNYEQYF.

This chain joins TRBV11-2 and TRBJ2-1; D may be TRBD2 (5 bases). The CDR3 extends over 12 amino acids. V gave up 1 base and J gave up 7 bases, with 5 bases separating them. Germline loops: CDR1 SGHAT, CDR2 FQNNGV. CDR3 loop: CASSLAGNEQFF. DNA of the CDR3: TGTGCCAGCAGCTTAGCGGGGAATGAGCAGTTCTTC.